The clone carrying this T cell receptor beta chain was counted at least ten times. The antigen is undetermined. The ends lost 4 bases at V and 6 bases at J; junction bases unmatched: 2. Per the germline V gene, CDR1 is MNHNS and CDR2 is SASEGT. This CDR3 is built from 15 residues. Quantitative 5'-RACE with molecular barcodes produced the TCR beta libraries. TCRdb independently ran MiXCR on the 5' RACE reads; one entry per CDR3 protein. The repertoire holds approximately 250,000 distinct CDR3 sequences, with under 12% as singletons. This record comes from a study of CD8 T cells in ankylosing spondylitis. Notes on the study in general: Disease-linked clones proved CD8+ and comparatively uncommon in peripheral blood. Blood from ankylosing spondylitis patients appeared to carry a characteristic roughly 8-variant TCR beta motif.

Input material: blood, either unsorted or a sorted T cell fraction (not recorded which). This chain joins TRBV6-1 and TRBJ2-1; 14 nucleotides match TRBD2. The TCR was taken from a male donor with ankylosing spondylitis or in good health (not recorded which). DNA of the CDR3: TGTGCCAGCAGTGGACTAGCGGGGGGGCCCAATGAGCAGTTCTTC. This encodes CASSGLAGGPNEQFF.